Below, 6 T cell receptor beta chains from the same sample are listed, as sequenced in a study of blood T cell repertoires in COVID-19. Profiled with immunoSEQ multiplex PCR; TCRdb holds only in-frame clones, not every one. The table shows 75,000 to 80,000 clones, with about 85% occurring only once. The sample was peripheral blood. The source is a man in his fifties or sixties with COVID-19, enrolled during active disease.

This chain uses TRBV2 with TRBJ2-7; perhaps TRBD2 as D (5 bases). The CDR3 runs to 13 residues. V lost 6 bases and J 3 bases, leaving 12 bases between the germline ends. The V gene's germline CDR1 is SNHLY and CDR2 FYNNEI. The CDR3 coding sequence is TGTGCCAGCAGGGGTACGGGGAACTACGAGCAGTACTTC. Protein product: CASRGTGNYEQYF.

The V gene is TRBV19, the J gene TRBJ2-7; 9 positions agree with TRBD1. V gave up 5 bases and J gave up 5 bases; unmatched junction bases: 7. Germline lookup yields CDR1 LNHDA and CDR2 SQIVND (reference sequence). This CDR3 is 14 amino acids long. The DNA for the CDR3 is TGTGCCAGTAGTCTTCGGGACAGGGCAGACGAGCAGTACTTC. Translation gives CASSLRDRADEQYF.

The chain uses TRBV14 and TRBJ1-2, with no clear D. The CDR3 loop spans 13 amino acids. The V gene's germline CDR1 is SGHDN and CDR2 FVKESK. V lost 4 bases and J 7 bases, leaving 13 bases between the germline ends. Here the CDR3 reads CASSPWEGAGYTF. CDR3 nucleotide sequence: TGTGCCAGCAGCCCTTGGGAGGGAGCTGGCTACACCTTC.

The CDR3 here is CASGGARFIEQFF. The DNA of the CDR3 is TGTGCCAGCGGGGGGGCGCGGTTCATTGAGCAGTTCTTC. The chain employs TRBV6-6 and TRBJ2-1; TRBD2 might be the D (7 bases). This CDR3 comprises 13 residues. The germline gives CDR1 MNHNY, CDR2 SVGAGI (reference sequence). V was clipped by 8 bases and J by 9 bases, with 17 bases between them.

The V gene is TRBV18, the J gene TRBJ1-3, with D perhaps TRBD1 (6 bases). Trimming pared 3 bases from V and 0 bases from J, leaving 12 bases between. This CDR3 region has 16 residues. The germline gives CDR1 KGHSH, CDR2 LQKENI. CDR3 in DNA: TGTGCCAGCTCACCGAGGGACACGAGCTCTGGAAACACCATATATTTT. This sequence encodes CASSPRDTSSGNTIYF.

The chain joins TRBV7-3 to TRBJ1-1, with TRBD1 matching 8 bases. The V segment lost 5 bases and the J segment 4 bases; nucleotides outside the gene matches: 6. CDR3 size: 14 residues. From germline, CDR1 is SGHTA and CDR2 FQGTGA. The CDR3 DNA reads TGTGCCAGCAGCCAGCAGGGGGCCGGCACTGAAGCTTTCTTT. Protein product: CASSQQGAGTEAFF.